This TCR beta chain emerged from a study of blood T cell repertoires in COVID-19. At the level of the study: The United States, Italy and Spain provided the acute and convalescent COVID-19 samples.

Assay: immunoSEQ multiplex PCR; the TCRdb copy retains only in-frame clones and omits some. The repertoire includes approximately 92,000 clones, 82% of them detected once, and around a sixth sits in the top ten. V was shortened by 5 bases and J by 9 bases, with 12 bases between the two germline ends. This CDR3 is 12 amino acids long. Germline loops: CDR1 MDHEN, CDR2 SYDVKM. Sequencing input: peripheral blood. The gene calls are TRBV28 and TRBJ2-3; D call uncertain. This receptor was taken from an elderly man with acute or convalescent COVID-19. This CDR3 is CASSPDLGTQYF. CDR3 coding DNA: TGTGCCAGCAGTCCCGATCTGGGCACGCAGTATTTT.